These T cell receptor beta chains were read from a single sample in a study of PD-1 blockade in classical Hodgkin lymphoma. TCRdb's copy holds only in-frame clones and misses some; the assay was immunoSEQ multiplex PCR. Of roughly 68,000 clones listed, 93% are singletons. Source material: peripheral blood mononuclear cells (PBMCs). The receptors were sampled from a human donor with classical Hodgkin lymphoma. Both conserved end residues are part of each CDR3. Fields, in order: CDR3 length, V gene, CDR3 protein.

CDR3 length: 16
V gene: TRBV9
CDR3 protein: CASSLQQGISTDTQYF

CDR3 length: 15
V gene: TRBV6-4
CDR3 protein: CASSDGDRATDTQYF

CDR3 length: 16
V gene: TRBV5-1
CDR3 protein: CASSQITSSGANVLTF

CDR3 length: 15
V gene: TRBV6-5
CDR3 protein: CASSRAGVAKNIQYF

CDR3 length: 15
V gene: TRBV11-2
CDR3 protein: CASSLSTVIVYEQYF

CDR3 length: 12
V gene: TRBV15
CDR3 protein: CATSRDAGGQYF

CDR3 length: 13
V gene: TRBV13
CDR3 protein: CASSKDLQETQYF

CDR3 length: 13
V gene: TRBV11-2
CDR3 protein: CASSFSGDYGYTF

CDR3 length: 15
V gene: TRBV6-5
CDR3 protein: CASRDGQGASETQYF

CDR3 length: 14
V gene: TRBV11-3
CDR3 protein: CASSRGQGLDTQYF

CDR3 length: 13
V gene: TRBV5-1
CDR3 protein: CASSLEGSGELFF

CDR3 length: 13
V gene: TRBV7-9
CDR3 protein: CASSLEGVQPQHF

CDR3 length: 16
V gene: TRBV7-2
CDR3 protein: CASSLEVRVSGNEQFF

CDR3 length: 14
V gene: TRBV6-5
CDR3 protein: CASSTGTLGNTIYF

CDR3 length: 12
V gene: TRBV10-3
CDR3 protein: CAIRRGDYGYTF

CDR3 length: 15
V gene: TRBV11-3
CDR3 protein: CASSLSGTLYNEQFF